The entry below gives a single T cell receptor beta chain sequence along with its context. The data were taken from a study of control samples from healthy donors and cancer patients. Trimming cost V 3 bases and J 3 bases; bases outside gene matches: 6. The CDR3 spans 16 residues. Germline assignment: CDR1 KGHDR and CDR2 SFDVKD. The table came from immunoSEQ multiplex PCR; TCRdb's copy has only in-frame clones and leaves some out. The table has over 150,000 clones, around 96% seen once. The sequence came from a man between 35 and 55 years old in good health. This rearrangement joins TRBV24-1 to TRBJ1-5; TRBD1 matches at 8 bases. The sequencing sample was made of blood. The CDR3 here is CATSDPRQGNNQPQHF. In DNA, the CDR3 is TGTGCCACCAGTGATCCACGACAGGGGAACAATCAGCCCCAGCATTTT.